Following are 29 T cell receptor beta chains from one sample sequenced in a study of early T cells in non-severe SARS-CoV-2 infection. Each CDR3 protein is one row after TCRdb ran MiXCR on the 5' RACE reads. The sample has 60,000 to 75,000 distinct CDR3 sequences, more than 9.5% seen once. The starting material was whole blood, obtained at baseline. The source is an adult who was a healthcare worker with PCR-confirmed SARS-CoV-2 infection or an uninfected control (not recorded which).

The V call is TRBV12-3 or TRBV12-4, the J call TRBJ2-7, with D possibly being TRBD2 (5 bases). The CDR3 loop spans 15 amino acids. The germline V and J ends were trimmed by 3 bases and 4 bases, with 16 bases remaining between them. The CDR3 DNA reads as TGTGCCAGCAGTTTCCGGACTGCCCCTTTTTACGAGCAGTACTTC. Translated, it gives CASSFRTAPFYEQYF.

This clonotype was counted between two and nine times. A junction end diverges from the germline sequence, so it may reflect a read error. The chain links TRBV19 to TRBJ2-1, with 10 bases identical to TRBD2. In germline, CDR1 is LNHDA, CDR2 SQIVND (reference sequence). This CDR3 region has 14 residues. The CDR3 protein is CASRIAGGYNEQFF. CDR3 nucleotides: TGTGCCAGTAGAATAGCGGGGGGATACAATGAGCAGTTCTTC.

This clonotype was seen at least ten times. This chain connects TRBV19 to TRBJ1-5; D is unresolved. Trimming pared 7 bases from V and 0 bases from J, leaving 13 bases between. This CDR3 comprises 15 residues. CDR1 LNHDA and CDR2 SQIVND come from the germline V gene (reference sequence). CDR3: CASKVQVISNQPQHF. The CDR3 nucleotides read TGTGCCAGTAAGGTGCAAGTTATTAGCAATCAGCCCCAGCATTTT.

The sample holds a few counts of this clonotype. This chain joins TRBV18 and TRBJ2-7, with 8 nucleotides matching TRBD1. CDR3 length: 14 residues. Looked up from germline, CDR1 is KGHSH and CDR2 is LQKENI. Trimming took 2 bases from V and 3 from J; bases not matched to a gene: 3. The CDR3 region is CASSPGQGYYEQYF. DNA for the CDR3: TGTGCCAGCTCACCAGGACAGGGCTACTACGAGCAGTACTTC. Supplemented by reference TRBV18 and TRBJ2-7, the full variable domain reads NAGVMQNPRHLVRRRGQEARLRCSPMKGHSHVYWYRQLPEEGLKFMVYLQKENIIDESGMPKERFSAEFPKEGPSILRIQQVVRGDSAAYFCASSPGQGYYEQYFGPGTRLTVT.

This clonotype turned up a few times. CDR3 region: CASSEGESYEQYF. The CDR3 bases are TGTGCCAGTAGTGAGGGTGAGTCCTACGAGCAGTACTTC. V and J are TRBV19 and TRBJ2-7; D is possibly TRBD2 (5 bases). The germline CDR1 and CDR2 sequences are LNHDA and SQIVND (reference sequence). The CDR3 length is 13 residues. Trimming took 5 bases from V and 1 from J, leaving 9 bases between them.

This clonotype was counted many times. V gene TRBV7-3 combines with J gene TRBJ1-3; D gene uncertain. V gave up 4 bases and J gave up 6 bases, with 16 bases separating them. The CDR3 sequence is 15 residues long. CDR1 is SGHTA, CDR2 FQGTGA, per germline. The CDR3 loop reads CASSYQVGSENTIYF. The CDR3 DNA reads as TGTGCCAGCAGCTACCAAGTGGGATCCGAAAACACCATATATTTT.

This clonotype has a handful of counts. The chain couples TRBV7-8 to TRBJ2-7; 10 bases map to TRBD1. V gave up 5 bases and J gave up 7 bases; unmatched junction bases: 11. Germline V gene sequence: CDR1 SGHVS, CDR2 FQNEAQ. The CDR3 has 15 residues. CDR3 DNA sequence: TGTGCCAGCAGCCCGAGGGGGACAGGGGACGCGGAGCAGTACTTC. It yields the protein CASSPRGTGDAEQYF.

The chain carries TRBV6-2 or TRBV6-3 and TRBJ1-4, with D perhaps matching TRBD1 (5 bases). This CDR3 has 14 residues. V was shortened by 7 bases and J by 6 bases, with 15 bases between the two germline ends. Germline CDR1 and CDR2: MNHEY and SVGEGT. In nucleotides, the CDR3 is TGTGCCAGCACGGGACGGGGCGGTGATGAAAAACTGTTTTTT. Protein: CASTGRGGDEKLFF.

The chain is built from TRBV7-2 and TRBJ2-3; TRBD2 might be the D (6 bases). Germline CDR1 and CDR2: SGHTA and FQGNSA. The CDR3 is 16 amino acids. Trimming took off 1 base at V and 9 bases at J, with 20 bases between the two ends. The chain's CDR3 is CASSLGFGGLALTQYF. The CDR3 DNA is TGTGCCAGCAGCTTAGGGTTTGGGGGACTGGCCCTAACGCAGTATTTT.

This clonotype was counted a few times. This chain connects TRBV12-3 or TRBV12-4 to TRBJ2-1, with 10 nucleotides matching TRBD2. The CDR3 length is 17 residues. The junction had 9 bases not matched to a gene; V was cut back by 7 bases and J by 0 bases. Here the CDR3 reads CASTLLAGENSYNEQFF. The CDR3 DNA follows: TGTGCCAGCACCCTTCTAGCGGGGGAGAACTCCTACAATGAGCAGTTCTTC.

This clonotype has only a few counts. The chain combines TRBV7-9 with TRBJ1-5; 8 bases fit TRBD1. CDR3 size: 14 residues. Germline assignment: CDR1 SEHNR and CDR2 FQNEAQ (reference sequence). Trimming cost V 4 bases and J 5 bases; bases outside gene matches: 4. In nucleotides, the CDR3 is TGTGCCAGCAGCTCCGGACAGGGAGATCAGCCCCAGCATTTT. This encodes CASSSGQGDQPQHF.

This chain uses TRBV29-1 with TRBJ2-2; TRBD2 is a possible D gene (5 bases). The CDR3 runs to 13 residues. Trimming stripped 4 bases from V and 4 bases from J, with 10 bases between. Germline V gene data show CDR1 as SQVTM and CDR2 as ANQGSEA. The CDR3 reads CSVGSAGTGELFF. The CDR3 coding sequence is TGCAGCGTTGGATCTGCGGGCACCGGGGAGCTGTTTTTT.

V usage is TRBV20-1 and J usage is TRBJ2-1, with 7 nucleotides matching TRBD2. From germline, CDR1 is DFQATT and CDR2 SNEGSKA (reference sequence). The CDR3 consists of 14 residues. The J segment lost 3 bases and the V segment lost 6 bases, leaving 8 bases of the junction unmatched. DNA for the CDR3: TGCAGTGCCCCGAGCGGGACCTTCTACAATGAGCAGTTCTTC. Its protein is CSAPSGTFYNEQFF.

This clonotype was found many times. The chain joins TRBV20-1 to TRBJ2-2, with unresolved D. The germline gives CDR1 DFQATT, CDR2 SNEGSKA (reference sequence). CDR3 length equals 12 residues. Trimming pared 6 bases from V and 7 bases from J, leaving 12 bases between. The chain's CDR3 is CSAGRELGELFF. The CDR3 nucleotides are TGCAGTGCGGGCCGCGAACTCGGGGAGCTGTTTTTT.

The chain has TRBV9 and TRBJ1-2; weak D call: TRBD1 (5 bases). Germline V gives CDR1 SGDLS, CDR2 YYNGEE. V was pared by 0 bases and J by 2 bases, with 11 bases between. CDR3 length: 15 residues. CDR3 DNA: TGTGCCAGCAGCGTAGTTGGGGCCGGGAACTATGGCTACACCTTC. The encoded protein is CASSVVGAGNYGYTF.

The CDR3 reads CASSSGTFGYTF. CDR3 coding DNA: TGTGCCAGCAGCTCCGGGACGTTTGGCTACACCTTC. This rearrangement joins TRBV7-8 to TRBJ1-2; D may be TRBD1 (5 bases). V lost 4 bases and J lost 7, with 10 bases in between. The length of the CDR3 is 12 residues. Germline V gene lookup returns CDR1 SGHVS and CDR2 FQNEAQ. The full variable domain, its missing parts supplied by reference TRBV7-8 and TRBJ1-2, is GAGVSQSPRYKVAKRGQDVALRCDPISGHVSLFWYQQALGQGPEFLTYFQNEAQLDKSGLPSDRFFAERPEGSVSTLKIQRTQQEDSAVYLCASSSGTFGYTFGSGTRLTVV.

This clonotype came up many times. The chain links TRBV9 to TRBJ1-1; the D is unclear. This CDR3 spans 13 amino acids. Germline V gene sequence: CDR1 SGDLS, CDR2 YYNGEE. V lost 3 bases to trimming and J lost 5 bases, with 11 bases between them. DNA of the CDR3: TGTGCCAGCAGCGCGGCTTGGGTAACTGAAGCTTTCTTT. Translated: CASSAAWVTEAFF.

The V and J genes are TRBV19 and TRBJ2-1; D is perhaps TRBD2 (6 bases). Germline V lookup: CDR1 LNHDA, CDR2 SQIVND (reference sequence). The CDR3 is 13 residues long. Trimming shortened V by 7 bases and J by 5 bases, and 12 bases separated the two germline ends. The CDR3 spells CASKTLANNEQFF. For the CDR3, the DNA is TGTGCCAGTAAAACCCTAGCGAACAATGAGCAGTTCTTC.

This clonotype has a count of ten or more. The CDR3 nucleotides read TGCGCCAGCAGCCAAGGGCAGGGGTCTGGGGCCAACGTCCTGACTTTC. This codes for CASSQGQGSGANVLTF. V gene TRBV4-3 combines with J gene TRBJ2-6, with TRBD1 as a possible D gene (6 bases). Germline V gives CDR1 LGHNA, CDR2 YSLEER. Trimming stripped 1 base from V and 1 base from J, with 8 bases between. This CDR3 comprises 16 residues.

This rearrangement joins TRBV6-2 or TRBV6-3 to TRBJ1-6, with 9 nucleotides matching TRBD1. The CDR3 loop spans 13 amino acids. V lost 1 base, J lost 12 bases, and 1 base stayed unmatched. Germline V CDR1 and CDR2: MNHEY, SVGEGT. The CDR3 DNA follows: TGTGCCAGCAGTTACTGGGACAGGGTACCCCTCCACTTT. This translates into CASSYWDRVPLHF.

The chain employs TRBV28 and TRBJ2-7; D is uncertain. Germline V CDR1 and CDR2: MDHEN, SYDVKM. The CDR3 consists of 14 residues. The V end was cut by 3 bases, the J end by 4 bases, with 13 bases between. The CDR3 DNA reads TGTGCCAGCAGTTTCCCCGGCGTTGCTTACGAGCAGTACTTC. Encoded protein: CASSFPGVAYEQYF.

This clonotype occurred many times. The chain couples TRBV6-5 to TRBJ2-7; D is possibly TRBD2 (6 bases). Looked up from germline, CDR1 is MNHEY and CDR2 is SVGAGI. Between the trimmed V and J ends, which lost 5 bases and 4 bases, there was a span of 18 bases. The CDR3 totals 15 residues. CDR3 loop: CASSQRLEGRYEQYF. Here the CDR3 DNA reads TGTGCCAGCAGTCAGCGGTTGGAGGGGCGGTACGAGCAGTACTTC.

This clonotype was seen a handful of times. The V gene is TRBV18, the J gene TRBJ1-2; TRBD1 aligns across 7 bases. The V gene's germline CDR1 is KGHSH and CDR2 LQKENI. After removal of 6 bases from V and 3 bases from J, the junction contained 4 bases not matched to a gene. The CDR3 length is 13 residues. As DNA, the CDR3 is TGTGCCAGCTCCGACAGGGTTGACTATGGCTACACCTTC. This translates into CASSDRVDYGYTF.

In this sample, this clonotype turned up a few times. The chain couples TRBV10-3 to TRBJ2-4; a possible D gene is TRBD1 (6 bases). Trimming took 0 bases from V and 0 from J, leaving 6 bases between them. CDR1 is ENHRY and CDR2 is SYGVKD in the germline V gene. This CDR3 has 15 amino acids. In nucleotides, the CDR3 is TGTGCCATCAGTGAGTCAGGGGGAGCCAAAAACATTCAGTACTTC. It translates to CAISESGGAKNIQYF.

In this sample, this clonotype turned up a few times. The rearrangement joins TRBV18 to TRBJ2-1; D is ambiguous. The CDR3 runs to 11 residues. Trimming stripped 3 bases from V and 9 bases from J, with 6 bases between. The V gene's germline CDR1 is KGHSH and CDR2 LQKENI. CDR3 nucleotide sequence: TGTGCCAGCTCACCCCTTCTTGAGCAGTTCTTC. This gives the protein CASSPLLEQFF.

This clonotype was counted at least ten times. V and J are TRBV7-2 and TRBJ1-2, with 7 bases that match TRBD1. Germline assignment: CDR1 SGHTA and CDR2 FQGNSA. The CDR3 spans 15 residues. The trim removed 4 bases at V and 2 bases at J, leaving 7 bases unmatched. CDR3 sequence (DNA): TGTGCCAGCAGCTCCGGGGGACAGAGGAACTATGGCTACACCTTC. Translated: CASSSGGQRNYGYTF.

This clonotype was counted at least ten times. The gene calls are TRBV6-1 and TRBJ2-2; D not certain. Trimming pared 8 bases from V and 0 bases from J, leaving 13 bases between. This CDR3 contains 15 residues. Germline assignment: CDR1 MNHNS and CDR2 SASEGT. The DNA of the CDR3 is TGTGCCAGCGGAAGGTTCGGCGCGAACACCGGGGAGCTGTTTTTT. Protein product: CASGRFGANTGELFF.

This clonotype occurred a few times. In nucleotides, the CDR3 is TGTGCCAGCACCGGCTCAGGAGCAGGGGCCAAAGCTTTCTTT. It codes for CASTGSGAGAKAFF. The chain couples TRBV12-3 or TRBV12-4 to TRBJ1-1, with D maybe TRBD1 (6 bases). The CDR3 covers 14 residues. The V end was cut by 7 bases, the J end by 9 bases, with 21 bases between.

The chain combines TRBV6-5 with TRBJ1-3; D is undetermined. Trimming left V 0 bases short and J 2 bases short, with 11 bases between. CDR3 length: 16 amino acids. The germline CDR1 and CDR2 sequences are MNHEY and SVGAGI. The CDR3 reads CASSYSPGRAGNTIYF. The CDR3 DNA sequence: TGTGCCAGCAGTTACTCCCCGGGGAGGGCTGGAAACACCATATATTTT.